This T cell receptor beta chain was profiled in a study of shared clonotypes between healthy human individuals. The length of the CDR3 is 16 residues. With 0 bases removed from V and 0 bases from J, the gap between germline ends came to 13 bases. Germline assignment: CDR1 SGHNT and CDR2 YYREEE (reference sequence). Repertoires were generated with immunoSEQ multiplex PCR, while TCRdb's copy carries only in-frame clones and drops some. The table records 2.5 million or so clones, roughly 92% of them present only once. This TCR came from a man aged 18 to 30 in good health. Sequencing used naive CD4+ T cells sorted from blood. Subset meaning: CD45RA+ positively selected. V is TRBV5-4 and J is TRBJ2-7; D may be TRBD2 (6 bases). The CDR3 region has the DNA TGTGCCAGCAGCTTGGGCATCGGGAGCTCCTCCTACGAGCAGTACTTC. Its translation is CASSLGIGSSSYEQYF.